This T cell receptor beta chain comes out of a study of cytomegalovirus exposure and HLA in healthy donors. Study-level results: Rare sequences made up most TCRs, while some public TCRs were found in many donors. High specificity and sensitivity for cytomegalovirus status were reported for the classifier. In vitro testing confirmed a few CMV-associated chains as specific for CMV antigens.

The CDR3 covers 16 residues. The ends lost 5 bases at V and 4 bases at J; junction bases unmatched: 9. CDR1 and CDR2 from the germline V gene are MNHNY and SVGAGI (reference sequence). Concerning this clone itself: Its antigen remains unknown.

The assay was immunoSEQ multiplex PCR, and TCRdb's table has in-frame clones only and misses some. The data contain some 240,000 clones, roughly 86% of them singletons. Input material: PBMCs. V and J are TRBV6-6 and TRBJ2-2, with 8 bases fitting TRBD2. The clonotype originates from a woman in her twenties or thirties in good health and CMV-seropositive. The CDR3 sequence is CASSQPSGSGTGELFF. The CDR3, as DNA: TGTGCCAGCAGTCAGCCCAGCGGGAGTGGCACCGGGGAGCTGTTTTTT.